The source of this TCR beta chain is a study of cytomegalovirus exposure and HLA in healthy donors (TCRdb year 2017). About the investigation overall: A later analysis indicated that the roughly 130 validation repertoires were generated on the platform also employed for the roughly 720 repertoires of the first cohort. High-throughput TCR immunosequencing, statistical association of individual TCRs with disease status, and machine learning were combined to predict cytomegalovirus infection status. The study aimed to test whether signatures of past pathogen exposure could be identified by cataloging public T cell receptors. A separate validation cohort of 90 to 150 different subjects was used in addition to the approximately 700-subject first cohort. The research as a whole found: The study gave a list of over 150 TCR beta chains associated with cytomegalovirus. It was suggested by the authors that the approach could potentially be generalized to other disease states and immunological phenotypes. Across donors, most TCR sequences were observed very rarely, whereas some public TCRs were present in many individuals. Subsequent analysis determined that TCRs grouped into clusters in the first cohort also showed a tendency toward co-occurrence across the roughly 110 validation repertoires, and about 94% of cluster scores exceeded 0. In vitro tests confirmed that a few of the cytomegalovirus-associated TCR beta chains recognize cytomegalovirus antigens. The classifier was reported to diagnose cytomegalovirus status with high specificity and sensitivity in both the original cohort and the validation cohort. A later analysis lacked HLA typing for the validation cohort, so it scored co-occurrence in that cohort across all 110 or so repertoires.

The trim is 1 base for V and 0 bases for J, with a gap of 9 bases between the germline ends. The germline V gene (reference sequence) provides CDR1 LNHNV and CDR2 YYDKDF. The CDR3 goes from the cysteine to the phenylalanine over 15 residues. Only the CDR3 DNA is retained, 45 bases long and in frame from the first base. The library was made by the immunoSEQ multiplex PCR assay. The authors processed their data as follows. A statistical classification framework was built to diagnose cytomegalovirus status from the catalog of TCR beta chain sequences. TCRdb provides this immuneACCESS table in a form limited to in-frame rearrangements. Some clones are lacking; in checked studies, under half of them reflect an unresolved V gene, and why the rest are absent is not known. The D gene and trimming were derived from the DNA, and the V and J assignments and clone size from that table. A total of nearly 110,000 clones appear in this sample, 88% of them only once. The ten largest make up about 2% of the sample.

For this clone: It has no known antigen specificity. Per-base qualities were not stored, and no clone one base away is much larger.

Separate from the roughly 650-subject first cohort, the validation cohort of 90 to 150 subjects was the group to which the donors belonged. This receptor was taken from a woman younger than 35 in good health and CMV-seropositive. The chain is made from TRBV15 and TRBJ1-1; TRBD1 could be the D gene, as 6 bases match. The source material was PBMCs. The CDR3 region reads CATSRGDTMNTEAFF. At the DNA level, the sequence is TGTGCCACCAGCAGAGGGGACACCATGAACACTGAAGCTTTCTTT.